This T cell receptor (beta chain) was retrieved from a study of blood T cell repertoires in COVID-19. Looking at the study overall: The analysed material was cDNA or gDNA that came from T cells, B-cell-depleted T cells, or PBMCs.

Recruitment covered under 25 US areas and drew participants whose ages spanned 18 to 89 years. Clinical histories supplied by participants themselves formed the basis of cohort assignment. As originally analysed: Reference gene primer amplification yielded estimated nucleated cell counts. The data were produced by immunoSEQ multiplex PCR, yet TCRdb's version contains in-frame clones alone and is incomplete. V and J calls and clone size are given by that table; D and trimming were obtained from the DNA. The profile shows 250,000 or so clones, approximately 84% of them singletons. This CDR3 is built from 15 residues. The germline V gene has CDR1 LGHNA and CDR2 YSLEER. Trimming removed 0 bases from V and 5 bases from J; junction bases left unmatched: 5.

The source material was PBMCs or T cells enriched from blood (not recorded which). The clonotype comes from a woman in her forties or fifties who had been exposed to COVID-19. The rearrangement links TRBV4-3 to TRBJ1-2, with 8 positions matching TRBD1. DNA for the CDR3: TGCGCCAGCAGCCAAGATGGGCGACAGGGGTATGGCTACACCTTC. Amino acids: CASSQDGRQGYGYTF.